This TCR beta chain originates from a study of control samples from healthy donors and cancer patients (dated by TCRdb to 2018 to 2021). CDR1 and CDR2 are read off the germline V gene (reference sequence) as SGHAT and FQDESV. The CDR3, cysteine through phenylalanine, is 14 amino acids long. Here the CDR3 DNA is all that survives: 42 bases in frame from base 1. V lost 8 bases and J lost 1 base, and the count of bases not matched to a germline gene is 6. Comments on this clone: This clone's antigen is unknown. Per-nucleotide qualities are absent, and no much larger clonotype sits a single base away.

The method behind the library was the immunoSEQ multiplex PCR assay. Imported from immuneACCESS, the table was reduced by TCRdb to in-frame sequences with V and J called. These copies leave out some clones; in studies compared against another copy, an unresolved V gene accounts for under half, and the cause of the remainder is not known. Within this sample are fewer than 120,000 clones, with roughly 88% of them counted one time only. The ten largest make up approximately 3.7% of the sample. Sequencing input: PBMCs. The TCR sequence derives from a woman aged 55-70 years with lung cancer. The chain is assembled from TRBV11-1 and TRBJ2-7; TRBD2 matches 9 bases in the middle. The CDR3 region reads CASGLTSGSYEQYF. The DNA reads TGTGCCAGCGGCCTGACTAGCGGATCCTACGAGCAGTACTTC. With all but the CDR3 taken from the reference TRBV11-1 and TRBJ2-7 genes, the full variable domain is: EAEVAQSPRYKITEKSQAVAFWCDPISGHATLYWYRQILGQGPELLVQFQDESVVDDSQLPKDRFSAERLKGVDSTLKIQPAELGDSAMYLCASGLTSGSYEQYFGPGTRLTVT.